The TCR beta chain under discussion was sequenced for a study of T-cell reconstitution after alpha-beta-depleted transplantation in children. Study conclusions and caveats: Diversity of TCRbeta at day 60 was high in some patients, arising from surviving recipient T cells and thymic progenitors. The origin of alpha-beta T cells about two months after transplant was reportedly several hundred expanded graft clones. T-cell counts and diversity at one year post-transplant came mainly from newly produced T cells.

CDR1 is DFQATT and CDR2 is SNEGSKA in the germline V gene (reference sequence). This CDR3 has 8 amino acids. V lost 3 bases to trimming and J lost 8 bases, with 1 base between them. This clonotype was found many times. Its antigen remains unidentified. The authors prepared the TCRbeta library with unique molecular identifiers. One entry per CDR3 protein results from TCRdb running MiXCR on the PCR reads. Among approximately 120,000 distinct CDR3 sequences listed, 8.5% to 10% were seen once. This receptor was taken from a girl less than two years old who had a stem cell transplant for combined immunodeficiency, so the T cells may come from the graft donor. This specimen was PBMCs, mostly from graft donor cells, taken 180 days after TCRalphabeta/CD19-depleted stem cell transplant. The chain combines TRBV20-1 with TRBJ1-1, with unresolved D. CDR3 region: CSAREAFF. The CDR3 DNA follows: TGCAGTGCTAGGGAAGCTTTCTTT.